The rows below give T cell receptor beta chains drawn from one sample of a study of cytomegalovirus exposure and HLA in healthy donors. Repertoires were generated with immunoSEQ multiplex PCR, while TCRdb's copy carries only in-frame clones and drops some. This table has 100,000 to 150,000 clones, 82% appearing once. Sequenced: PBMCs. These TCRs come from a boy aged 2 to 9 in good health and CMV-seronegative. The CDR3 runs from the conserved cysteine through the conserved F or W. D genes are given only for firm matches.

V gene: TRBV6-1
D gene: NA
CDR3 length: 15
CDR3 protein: CASSARDIRSSPLHF

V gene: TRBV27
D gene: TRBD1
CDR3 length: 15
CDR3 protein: CASSFRWGQGYGYTF

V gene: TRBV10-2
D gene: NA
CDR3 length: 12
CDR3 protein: CASSTGGYGYTF

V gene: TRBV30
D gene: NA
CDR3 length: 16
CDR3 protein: CAWNLPGADVYNEQFF

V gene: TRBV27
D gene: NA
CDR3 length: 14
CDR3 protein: CASSPSRGTDTQYF

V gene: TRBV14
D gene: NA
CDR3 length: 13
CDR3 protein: CASSPFGSWGYTF

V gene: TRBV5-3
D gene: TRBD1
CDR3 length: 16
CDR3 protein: CARSLPGQGADTEAFF

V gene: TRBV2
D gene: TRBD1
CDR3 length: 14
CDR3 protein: CASSFLGQGCGYTF

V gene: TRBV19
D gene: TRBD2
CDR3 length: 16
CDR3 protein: CASSILPGGTTDTQYF

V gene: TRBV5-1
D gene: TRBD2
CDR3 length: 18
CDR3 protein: CASSPGLAGESPTGELFF

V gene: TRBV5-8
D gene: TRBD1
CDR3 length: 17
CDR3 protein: CASSLNIRGPGDTEAFF

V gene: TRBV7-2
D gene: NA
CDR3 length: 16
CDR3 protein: CASRAPLTGRQETQYF

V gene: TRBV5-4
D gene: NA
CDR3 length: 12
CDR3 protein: CASSGQQNIQYF

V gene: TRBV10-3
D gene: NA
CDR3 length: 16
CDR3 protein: CAISDSIAGFGETQYF

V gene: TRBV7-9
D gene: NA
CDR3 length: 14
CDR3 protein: CASSPPLGPETQYF

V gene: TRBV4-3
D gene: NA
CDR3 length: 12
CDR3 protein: CASSPPGGDAFF